This T cell receptor beta chain was identified during a study of cytomegalovirus exposure and HLA in healthy donors. About this clone itself: The target antigen is unknown.

13 Jbeta primers and 60 Vbeta primers were used for the PCR. Per the authors' pipeline: In a later analysis, the count reached tens of millions of unique TCR beta chains, with approximately 11 million shared. Repertoires were generated with immunoSEQ multiplex PCR, while TCRdb's copy carries only in-frame clones and drops some. That table supplies the V and J calls and clone size; D and trimming were determined from the DNA. The sample lists roughly 100,000 clones; over 55% were seen once. General observations from the study: In a later analysis, 15,000 to 20,000 TCR beta sequences were associated with HLA alleles at 0.05 false discovery rate.

Germline CDR1 and CDR2: MNHNY and SVGAGI (reference sequence). The germline V and J ends were trimmed by 6 bases and 7 bases, with 21 bases remaining between them. The CDR3 runs 15 residues. The rearrangement joins TRBV6-6 to TRBJ1-2; TRBD1 might be the D (5 bases). The sample consisted of PBMCs. This TCR was sampled from a female donor in good health and CMV-seronegative. CDR3 nucleotide sequence: TGTGCCAGCAGGTCTCAGGCTGGGGGGATATTTGGCTACACCTTC. The encoded protein is CASRSQAGGIFGYTF.